The next 18 T cell receptor beta chains were all read from a single sample in a study of blood T cell repertoires in COVID-19. TCRdb keeps only in-frame clones here, not all; method: immunoSEQ multiplex PCR. This sample yields hundreds of thousands of clones, of which roughly nine tenths are seen a single time; around 3% belongs to the top ten. Sequences were obtained from PBMCs or T cells enriched from blood (not recorded which). Every receptor here comes from a woman aged 50 to 65 who had recovered from COVID-19.

The chain uses TRBV12-5 and TRBJ2-7; 8 bases match TRBD2. V trimming: 0 bases; J trimming: 4 bases; junction bases outside the gene matches: 8. The CDR3 runs to 16 residues. CDR1 LGHNT and CDR2 FRNRAP come from the germline V gene. The CDR3 DNA is TGTGCTAGTGGTTTGGTACGGGAAGCGGGGGTATACGAGCAGTACTTC. Amino acid sequence: CASGLVREAGVYEQYF.

V and J are TRBV28 and TRBJ1-2; 7 bases align to TRBD1. CDR1 and CDR2 (germline): MDHEN, SYDVKM. This CDR3 comprises 14 residues. After removal of 10 bases from V and 4 bases from J, the junction contained 12 bases not matched to a gene. The CDR3 DNA reads as TGTGCCATGCGCAGGCAGGGGGTCGGCTATGGCTACACCTTC. Amino acids: CAMRRQGVGYGYTF.

In its sample, this clone was seen a few times. The sample has other DNA sequences that encode this CDR3 too. This sequence joins TRBV12-3 or TRBV12-4 and TRBJ1-1, with 7 bases lining up with TRBD1. CDR3 length: 13 residues. V was clipped by 5 bases and J by 1 base; unmatched bases: 1. DNA for the CDR3: TGTGCCAGCAGTCGACAGGGGAACACTGAAGCTTTCTTT. Its protein is CASSRQGNTEAFF.

This chain connects TRBV27 to TRBJ1-6, with D hard to call. V lost 8 bases and J lost 4, with 9 bases in between. Germline V CDR1 and CDR2: MNHEY, SMNVEV (reference sequence). The CDR3 length is 13 residues. Here the CDR3 reads CASSRDYNSPLHF. The CDR3 DNA reads TGTGCCAGCTCGCGGGATTATAATTCACCCCTCCACTTT.

V gene TRBV7-9 combines with J gene TRBJ2-1; 11 bases are shared with TRBD2. This CDR3 region has 16 residues. CDR1 SEHNR and CDR2 FQNEAQ come from the germline V gene (reference sequence). The J segment lost 7 bases and the V segment lost 5 bases, leaving 10 bases of the junction unmatched. The CDR3: CASSIPTSGALNEQFF. The CDR3 DNA is TGTGCCAGCAGCATACCGACTAGCGGGGCCTTGAATGAGCAGTTCTTC. Full variable domain (outside the CDR3, taken from reference TRBV7-9 and TRBJ2-1): DTGVSQNPRHKITKRGQNVTFRCDPISEHNRLYWYRQTLGQGPEFLTYFQNEAQLEKSRLLSDRFSAERPKGSFSTLEIQRTEQGDSAMYLCASSIPTSGALNEQFFGPGTRLTVL.

This clone was seen just once. The rearrangement joins TRBV30 to TRBJ1-5; possible D gene TRBD1, 5 bases. The CDR3 consists of 13 residues. Trimming cost V 2 bases and J 2 bases, with 7 bases left between them. Germline loops: CDR1 GTSNPN, CDR2 SVGIG (reference sequence). DNA for the CDR3: TGTGCCTGGAGTCAGGGCGGCAATCAGCCCCAGCATTTT. Protein product: CAWSQGGNQPQHF. The full variable domain, completed using reference TRBV30 and TRBJ1-5, is SQTIHQWPATLVQPVGSPLSLECTVEGTSNPNLYWYRQAAGRGLQLLFYSVGIGQISSEVPQNLSASRPQDRQFILSSKKLLLSDSGFYLCAWSQGGNQPQHFGDGTRLSIL.

This clone was detected only once. The gene calls are TRBV27 and TRBJ2-7; D gene ambiguous. There are 13 residues in the CDR3. Per germline, CDR1 MNHEY and CDR2 SMNVEV (reference sequence). The ends were cut back, 5 bases at V and 1 base at J, with 9 bases in the middle. DNA for the CDR3: TGTGCCAGCAGTACCCGACATTCCTACGAGCAGTACTTC. Residues: CASSTRHSYEQYF.

The chain's CDR3 is CASSTYSASGRSYEQYF. The CDR3 DNA sequence: TGTGCCAGCTCAACTTACAGCGCTAGCGGGAGGTCCTACGAGCAGTACTTC. The J gene is TRBJ2-7, the V gene TRBV18, with 11 bases fitting TRBD2. CDR3 length: 17 residues. Germline V gene data show CDR1 as KGHSH and CDR2 as LQKENI. Trimming took 5 bases from V and 1 from J; bases not matched to a gene: 10.

The V and J genes are TRBV4-1 and TRBJ1-4, with D perhaps matching TRBD1 (6 bases). V lost 5 bases and J lost 7, with 17 bases in between. Germline V gene data show CDR1 as MGHRA and CDR2 as YSYEKL. CDR3 size: 15 residues. This CDR3 is CASSEGTQAREKLFF. The CDR3 coding sequence is TGCGCCAGCAGCGAAGGGACACAAGCGCGTGAAAAACTGTTTTTT.

The V call is TRBV27, the J call TRBJ2-5; TRBD2 matches at 9 bases. This CDR3 comprises 14 residues. Trimming cost V 5 bases and J 4 bases; bases outside gene matches: 5. Germline assignment: CDR1 MNHEY and CDR2 SMNVEV (reference sequence). Written as DNA, the CDR3 is TGTGCCAGCAGTGGGGCGGGAGGGGGAGAGACCCAGTACTTC. It specifies CASSGAGGGETQYF.

This clone was detected only a few times. The chain is built from TRBV29-1 and TRBJ2-1; 8 bases line up with TRBD2. The J segment lost 8 bases and the V segment lost 5 bases, leaving 14 bases of the junction unmatched. There are 15 residues in the CDR3. Germline CDR1 is SQVTM and CDR2 is ANQGSEA. In nucleotides, the CDR3 is TGCAGCGTTTGGAGCGGGAGATTAAGAGGAGATGAGCAGTTCTTC. The encoded protein is CSVWSGRLRGDEQFF.

Points on this clone: Other DNA sequences in this specimen translate into the identical CDR3. The rearrangement joins TRBV28 to TRBJ2-1, with a possible D match to TRBD2 (7 bases). The CDR3 has 16 amino acids. V shed 2 bases and J shed 0 bases, with 11 bases lying between them. Germline CDR1 is MDHEN and CDR2 is SYDVKM. CDR3 protein: CASSLGGASSYNEQFF. CDR3 coding DNA: TGTGCCAGCAGTTTAGGGGGGGCAAGCTCCTACAATGAGCAGTTCTTC.

This clone appeared once. The V call is TRBV12-5, the J call TRBJ1-1; D gene uncertain. This CDR3 spans 12 amino acids. CDR1 is LGHNT and CDR2 is FRNRAP in the germline V gene. Between the trimmed V and J ends, which lost 6 bases and 7 bases, there was a span of 12 bases. Here the CDR3 reads CASGNGVDEAFF. The CDR3, as DNA: TGTGCTAGTGGAAACGGGGTGGATGAAGCTTTCTTT.

The chain uses TRBV11-1 and TRBJ2-1, with 10 bases lining up with TRBD1. The CDR3 covers 15 residues. Trimming at V came to 8 bases and at J to 3 bases, leaving 7 bases not matched to a gene. Looked up from germline, CDR1 is SGHAT and CDR2 is FQDESV (reference sequence). CDR3 in amino acids: CASGIRDRGYNEQFF. CDR3 in DNA: TGTGCCAGCGGCATCCGGGACAGGGGCTACAATGAGCAGTTCTTC.

The V gene is TRBV19, the J gene TRBJ1-6; unclear D gene. The CDR3 contains 15 residues. From germline, CDR1 is LNHDA and CDR2 SQIVND (reference sequence). The V end lost 7 bases, the J end lost 5 bases, and 15 bases lay between the germline ends. CDR3 bases: TGTGCCAGTAACCCCGGGAGGTTCAATAATTCACCCCTCCACTTT. Protein sequence: CASNPGRFNNSPLHF. Using reference TRBV19 and TRBJ1-6 for the parts outside the CDR3, the full variable domain is DGGITQSPKYLFRKEGQNVTLSCEQNLNHDAMYWYRQDPGQGLRLIYYSQIVNDFQKGDIAEGYSVSREKKESFPLTVTSAQKNPTAFYLCASNPGRFNNSPLHFGNGTRLTVT.

The chain carries TRBV27 and TRBJ2-3; possible D gene TRBD2, 6 bases. Germline loops: CDR1 MNHEY, CDR2 SMNVEV (reference sequence). Trimming shortened V by 8 bases and J by 0 bases, and 18 bases separated the two germline ends. This CDR3 contains 16 residues. The CDR3 DNA reads TGTGCCAGCGCCTCTAGCGCGGGACGCAGCACAGATACGCAGTATTTT. Its protein is CASASSAGRSTDTQYF.

This clone came up once. The chain has TRBV15 and TRBJ1-5; TRBD1 matches at 7 bases. V gave up 5 bases and J gave up 4 bases; unmatched junction bases: 11. The germline V gene encodes CDR1 LNHNV and CDR2 YYDKDF (reference sequence). CDR3 length equals 16 residues. The CDR3 DNA reads as TGTGCCACCAGCGAGTTAGCCTCGACAGGGAATCAGCCCCAGCATTTT. Translation gives CATSELASTGNQPQHF.

The V and J genes are TRBV6-5 and TRBJ1-1, with a weak D call TRBD1 (5 bases). V was clipped by 7 bases and J by 1 base, with 16 bases between them. The CDR3 covers 15 residues. Germline lookup yields CDR1 MNHEY and CDR2 SVGAGI. The CDR3 protein is CASNPWEGKNTEAFF. The CDR3 nucleotides read TGTGCCAGCAATCCCTGGGAGGGGAAGAACACTGAAGCTTTCTTT.